This TCR beta chain was retrieved from a study of early T cells in non-severe SARS-CoV-2 infection. Study at large: Bulk RNA taken from unsorted whole blood was sequenced, leaving chains unpaired.

Individually, cDNA molecules had unique molecular identifiers attached to them. TCRdb fed the 5' RACE reads into MiXCR, producing one record per CDR3 protein. The sample holds some 97,000 distinct CDR3 sequences, approximately 10% seen once. Study-wide findings and caveats: Database matching using VDJdb favored anti-spike CD8 responses, with private and CD4 specificities left missing.

This clonotype was recorded a few times. Its antigen remains unidentified. V lost 1 base and J lost 3, with 7 bases in between. The CDR3 is 13 residues long. Germline loops: CDR1 SGHDN, CDR2 FVKESK. The sample was whole blood, taken at baseline. The chain uses TRBV14 and TRBJ2-7; no clear D gene. The TCR comes from an adult who was a healthcare worker with PCR-confirmed SARS-CoV-2 infection or an uninfected control (not recorded which). CDR3 sequence reads: CASSQVQFYEQYF. The CDR3 nucleotides read TGTGCCAGCAGCCAAGTACAGTTCTACGAGCAGTACTTC.